These T cell receptor beta chains were read from a single sample in a study of shared clonotypes between healthy human individuals. Profiled with immunoSEQ multiplex PCR; TCRdb holds only in-frame clones, not every one. The table lists around 1,900,000 clones, over 85% of them singletons, with less than 2% in the top ten. The sample was naive CD8+ T cells from PBMCs. The receptors derive from a man in his late teens or twenties in good health. Some clones in this sample may be carry-over from other donors' samples. Each CDR3 is given with its conserved first and last residue. The order of the fields is D gene, J gene, V gene, CDR3 protein. The D gene is left open where the match is weak.

>TRBD2|TRBJ2-1|TRBV5-1
CASSSHFGTSDNEQFF
>-|TRBJ1-2|TRBV14
CASSPGSGSLIIYGYTF
>TRBD2|TRBJ2-1|TRBV30
CAWSVPSGRWDEQFF
>-|TRBJ2-3|TRBV11-2
CASSLSWERTDTQYF
>-|TRBJ2-7|TRBV10-3
CAISDRSSSAPYEQYF
>-|TRBJ1-1|TRBV7-8
CASSRMAQNTEAFF
>-|TRBJ2-1|TRBV27
CASSWSGYNEQFF
>-|TRBJ1-1|TRBV6-6
CASREGNTEAFF
>-|TRBJ2-6|TRBV9
CASSVAGAVTGANVLTF
>TRBD2|TRBJ2-7|TRBV2
CASSEGLAAAYEQYF
>TRBD1|TRBJ2-7|TRBV7-2
CASSPRDRSSEQYF
>-|TRBJ1-2|TRBV9
CASSAQGSDYGYTF
>-|TRBJ2-7|TRBV7-9
CASSLMTNEQYF
>TRBD2|TRBJ2-7|TRBV6-1
CASSQSGTTAYEQYF
>TRBD2|TRBJ2-3|TRBV7-3
CASSLPLAGGADTQYF
>-|TRBJ1-6|TRBV28
CASSLVQGRNNSPLHF
>TRBD1|TRBJ2-7|TRBV6-1
CASRLTGRAYEQYF
>-|TRBJ1-4|TRBV9
CASSVGWSYNEKLFF
>-|TRBJ2-7|TRBV9
CASSVGSGHHAYEQYF
>TRBD1|TRBJ1-5|TRBV28
CASSLLRDRAQPQHF
>TRBD2|TRBJ2-3|TRBV2
CASSSVRVAGDTTDTQYF
>-|TRBJ2-2|TRBV15
CATSRDFRGSNTGELFF
>TRBD2|TRBJ2-1|TRBV29-1
CSVYGGSYNEQFF
>-|TRBJ2-2|TRBV2
CASSDARSNTGELFF
>-|TRBJ2-3|TRBV2
CASRDSVNTDTQYF
>TRBD1|TRBJ2-7|TRBV10-2
CATRTGRTYEQYF
>-|TRBJ1-3|TRBV6-1
CASSEGVGGGNTIYF
>TRBD2|TRBJ2-1|TRBV27
CASSPRLREEFF
>TRBD1|TRBJ2-7|TRBV14
CASSPVDRRYEQYF
>TRBD1|TRBJ2-7|TRBV4-2
CASSLVARGPETPAYEQYF
>TRBD2|TRBJ2-3|TRBV25-1
CASSLAGGQYF
>TRBD1|TRBJ1-3|TRBV2
CASSDLDRFENTIYF
>-|TRBJ1-2|TRBV28
CATQWGYGYGYTF
>TRBD2|TRBJ2-7|TRBV7-9
CASTAGGAYEQYF
>TRBD2|TRBJ2-7|TRBV9
CASSVDLPGGGLYEQYF
>-|TRBJ2-3|TRBV28
CASSLYSDTQYF
>-|TRBJ2-7|TRBV7-6
CASSSPVGGEFSYEQYF
>-|TRBJ2-7|TRBV27
CASSLNPRGEQYF
>TRBD2|TRBJ2-3|TRBV19
CASSIGTSGRGDTQYF
>-|TRBJ1-1|TRBV30
CAWGDTGNTEAFF
>TRBD1|TRBJ1-1|TRBV7-9
CASSARQGATTEAFF